This TCR beta chain was recorded in a study of early T cells in non-severe SARS-CoV-2 infection. Study-level information: Chains stayed unpaired after sequencing of bulk RNA from unsorted whole blood.

Each cDNA molecule carried a unique molecular identifier. TCRdb ran MiXCR on the 5' RACE reads and lists one entry per CDR3 protein. This table has more than 25,000 distinct CDR3 sequences, roughly 4.3% appearing once. Whole-study findings and limits: Sequences matched to VDJdb favored anti-spike CD8 responses, while private and CD4 specificities were missed.

The germline V gene encodes CDR1 DFQATT and CDR2 SNEGSKA (reference sequence). V was clipped by 6 bases and J by 13 bases, with 13 bases between them. The CDR3 is 10 residues long. This clonotype has a handful of counts. Its antigen is not known. The rearrangement joins TRBV20-1 to TRBJ2-4; tentatively, D is TRBD1 (6 bases). The sequencing sample was made of whole blood. The source is an adult who was a healthcare worker with PCR-confirmed SARS-CoV-2 infection or an uninfected control (not recorded which). The CDR3 here is CSAAGAGQYF. The DNA for the CDR3 is TGCAGTGCCGCAGGGGCTGGCCAGTACTTC.